One and the same sample provided the 16 T cell receptor beta chains below, sequenced in a study of blood T cells in healthy people across ages. A sample-barcoded 5' primer and a J-beta primer mix were used in a second PCR of roughly 6 to 11 cycles. TCRdb analysed the 5' RACE reads with MiXCR anew, one entry per CDR3 protein. The table lists about 670,000 distinct CDR3 sequences, approximately 40% of them singletons, with about 32% in the top ten. Sequenced material: blood. These receptors came from a man older than 75 in good health.

To note about this clonotype: The germline gene is not matched at one end of the junction; a read error may be the cause. The chain links TRBV12-3 or TRBV12-4 to TRBJ2-2; 7 positions match TRBD1. This CDR3 spans 21 amino acids. DNA for the CDR3: TGTACCAGCAGTTTGCGACCCTACAGGGGTGGATCTCCCTTGAACACCGGGGAGCTGTTTTTT. Translated, it gives CTSSLRPYRGGSPLNTGELFF.

The chain is built from TRBV5-5 and TRBJ2-6; D is uncertain. The CDR3 spans 16 residues. CDR1 is SGHKS, CDR2 YYEKEE, per germline (reference sequence). Trimming took off 1 base at V and 2 bases at J, with 10 bases between the two ends. As DNA, the CDR3 is TGTGCCAGCAGCTTGAGTCAGGCGGCTGGGGCCAACGTCCTGACTTTC. Translated, it gives CASSLSQAAGANVLTF.

Comments on this clonotype: This clone may be a read error of a much larger clone one base away. The CDR3 sequence: CAGGPETGTYEQYF. As DNA, the CDR3 is TGTGCCGGCGGTCCCGAGACAGGCACCTACGAGCAGTACTTC. The gene calls are TRBV7-9 and TRBJ2-5; weak D call: TRBD1 (6 bases). The J call is in doubt because the DNA end fits TRBJ2-7 better. The length of the CDR3 is 14 residues. Per the germline V gene, CDR1 is SEHNR and CDR2 is FQNEAQ (reference sequence).

This clonotype appeared a few times. Here the CDR3 reads CASSDQVRAYEQYF. As DNA, the CDR3 is TGTGCCAGCAGTGATCAGGTCCGGGCCTACGAGCAGTACTTC. The rearrangement uses TRBV6-1 and TRBJ2-7; no clear D gene. Trimming took 3 bases from V and 2 from J, leaving 11 bases between them. Per the germline V gene, CDR1 is MNHNS and CDR2 is SASEGT. This CDR3 spans 14 amino acids.

This clonotype was seen only a few times. CDR3 amino acids: CSARGNGLSLNEQFF. CDR3 coding DNA: TGCAGTGCTAGAGGAAACGGGCTTAGTTTAAATGAGCAGTTCTTC. This chain uses TRBV20-1 with TRBJ2-1; D remains unclear. Germline V lookup: CDR1 DFQATT, CDR2 SNEGSKA (reference sequence). The V gene lost 1 base and the J gene lost 7 bases, with 17 bases spanning the gap. This CDR3 region has 15 residues.

This rearrangement joins TRBV10-3 to TRBJ2-2; a possible D gene is TRBD2 (5 bases). From germline, CDR1 is ENHRY and CDR2 SYGVKD. Trimming cost V 5 bases and J 7 bases, with 5 bases left between them. The CDR3 spans 11 residues. The CDR3 DNA is TGTGCCATCAGTAGCGGCGGGGAGCTGTTTTTT. Its translation: CAISSGGELFF.

This chain connects TRBV6-2 or TRBV6-3 to TRBJ1-1, with D unresolved. The V and J ends lost 1 base and 5 bases respectively, with 11 bases between them. CDR3 length equals 14 residues. Per germline, CDR1 MNHEY and CDR2 SVGEGT. The CDR3 nucleotides read TGTGCCAGCAGTTACTTGGCTTCCGGGACTGAAGCTTTCTTT. This encodes CASSYLASGTEAFF.

The gene calls are TRBV12-3 or TRBV12-4 and TRBJ1-2; D might be TRBD1 (6 bases). Trimming removed 2 bases at V and 4 bases at J, with 11 bases between. The CDR3 sequence is 14 residues long. CDR3 in DNA: TGTGCCAGCAGTTTACCAACAGGGTCCTATGGCTACACCTTC. This encodes CASSLPTGSYGYTF.

The J gene is TRBJ1-1, the V gene TRBV6-5; D unresolved. In germline, CDR1 is MNHEY, CDR2 SVGAGI. V was trimmed by 2 bases and J by 6 bases, leaving 10 bases between them. The CDR3 sequence is 13 residues long. Here the CDR3 DNA reads TGTGCCAGCAGTTACATGGGTTACGCTGAAGCTTTCTTT. Translation gives CASSYMGYAEAFF.

This clonotype was counted between two and nine times. The chain links TRBV7-8 to TRBJ1-6; no reliable D call. The germline V gene encodes CDR1 SGHVS and CDR2 FQNEAQ. There are 14 residues in the CDR3. V lost 1 base to trimming and J lost 8 bases, with 9 bases between them. Written as DNA, the CDR3 is TGTGCCAGCAGCTTAGTCTCGAGACATTCACCCCTCCACTTT. Translation: CASSLVSRHSPLHF.

The chain couples TRBV7-9 to TRBJ2-1, with D possibly being TRBD1 or TRBD2 (5 bases each). The CDR3 sequence is 19 residues long. Germline loops: CDR1 SEHNR, CDR2 FQNEAQ (reference sequence). V was clipped by 7 bases and J by 3 bases, with 28 bases between them. CDR3 loop: CASIAPGRSPALFYNEQFF. In DNA form, the CDR3 reads TGTGCCAGCATTGCCCCGGGACGGAGTCCAGCGTTATTCTACAATGAGCAGTTCTTC.

The V and J genes are TRBV10-3 and TRBJ2-7, with TRBD1 matching over 7 bases. J was trimmed by 1 base and V by 6 bases; bases with no gene match: 12. The germline V gene has CDR1 ENHRY and CDR2 SYGVKD. CDR3 length: 16 amino acids. In DNA, the CDR3 is TGTGCCATCAGAAAACCCGAGACAGGGTGGTCCTACGAGCAGTACTTC. Its protein is CAIRKPETGWSYEQYF.

V usage is TRBV11-3 and J usage is TRBJ2-5, with TRBD2 as a possible D gene (5 bases). The ends were cut back, 4 bases at V and 5 bases at J, with 17 bases in the middle. Looked up from germline, CDR1 is SGHNT and CDR2 is YENEEA. The CDR3 consists of 15 residues. CDR3 sequence reads: CASSSNGIRGETQYF. CDR3 bases: TGTGCCAGCAGCTCGAACGGGATCCGAGGGGAGACCCAGTACTTC. Complete variable domain (other parts from reference TRBV11-3 and TRBJ2-5): EAGVVQSPRYKIIEKKQPVAFWCNPISGHNTLYWYLQNLGQGPELLIRYENEEAVDDSQLPKDRFSAERLKGVDSTLKIQPAELGDSAVYLCASSSNGIRGETQYFGPGTRLLVL.

There are many counts of this clonotype. The rearrangement links TRBV27 to TRBJ2-3; no clear D gene. CDR3 length: 14 residues. Trimming pared 2 bases from V and 3 bases from J, leaving 9 bases between. The germline V gene has CDR1 MNHEY and CDR2 SMNVEV (reference sequence). CDR3 residues: CASSLAQATDTQYF. The CDR3 DNA reads as TGTGCCAGCAGTTTAGCCCAGGCGACAGATACGCAGTATTTT.

This clonotype was counted only a few times. This rearrangement joins TRBV27 to TRBJ2-3, with D perhaps TRBD1 (5 bases). Trimming removed 1 base at V and 0 bases at J, with 11 bases between. The germline CDR1 and CDR2 sequences are MNHEY and SMNVEV (reference sequence). The CDR3 runs to 16 residues. The CDR3 reads CASSLWGPTSTDTQYF. The CDR3 nucleotides read TGTGCCAGCAGTTTATGGGGCCCCACTAGCACAGATACGCAGTATTTT.

V and J are TRBV29-1 and TRBJ2-1, with D hard to call. The end of the DNA is better explained by TRBJ2-7, so the J call may be wrong. The CDR3 loop spans 13 amino acids. CDR1 and CDR2 (germline): SQVTM, ANQGSEA. CDR3 DNA sequence: TGCAGCGCTTATCTAGACTCCTACAATGAGCAGTACTTC. The encoded protein is CSAYLDSYNEQYF.